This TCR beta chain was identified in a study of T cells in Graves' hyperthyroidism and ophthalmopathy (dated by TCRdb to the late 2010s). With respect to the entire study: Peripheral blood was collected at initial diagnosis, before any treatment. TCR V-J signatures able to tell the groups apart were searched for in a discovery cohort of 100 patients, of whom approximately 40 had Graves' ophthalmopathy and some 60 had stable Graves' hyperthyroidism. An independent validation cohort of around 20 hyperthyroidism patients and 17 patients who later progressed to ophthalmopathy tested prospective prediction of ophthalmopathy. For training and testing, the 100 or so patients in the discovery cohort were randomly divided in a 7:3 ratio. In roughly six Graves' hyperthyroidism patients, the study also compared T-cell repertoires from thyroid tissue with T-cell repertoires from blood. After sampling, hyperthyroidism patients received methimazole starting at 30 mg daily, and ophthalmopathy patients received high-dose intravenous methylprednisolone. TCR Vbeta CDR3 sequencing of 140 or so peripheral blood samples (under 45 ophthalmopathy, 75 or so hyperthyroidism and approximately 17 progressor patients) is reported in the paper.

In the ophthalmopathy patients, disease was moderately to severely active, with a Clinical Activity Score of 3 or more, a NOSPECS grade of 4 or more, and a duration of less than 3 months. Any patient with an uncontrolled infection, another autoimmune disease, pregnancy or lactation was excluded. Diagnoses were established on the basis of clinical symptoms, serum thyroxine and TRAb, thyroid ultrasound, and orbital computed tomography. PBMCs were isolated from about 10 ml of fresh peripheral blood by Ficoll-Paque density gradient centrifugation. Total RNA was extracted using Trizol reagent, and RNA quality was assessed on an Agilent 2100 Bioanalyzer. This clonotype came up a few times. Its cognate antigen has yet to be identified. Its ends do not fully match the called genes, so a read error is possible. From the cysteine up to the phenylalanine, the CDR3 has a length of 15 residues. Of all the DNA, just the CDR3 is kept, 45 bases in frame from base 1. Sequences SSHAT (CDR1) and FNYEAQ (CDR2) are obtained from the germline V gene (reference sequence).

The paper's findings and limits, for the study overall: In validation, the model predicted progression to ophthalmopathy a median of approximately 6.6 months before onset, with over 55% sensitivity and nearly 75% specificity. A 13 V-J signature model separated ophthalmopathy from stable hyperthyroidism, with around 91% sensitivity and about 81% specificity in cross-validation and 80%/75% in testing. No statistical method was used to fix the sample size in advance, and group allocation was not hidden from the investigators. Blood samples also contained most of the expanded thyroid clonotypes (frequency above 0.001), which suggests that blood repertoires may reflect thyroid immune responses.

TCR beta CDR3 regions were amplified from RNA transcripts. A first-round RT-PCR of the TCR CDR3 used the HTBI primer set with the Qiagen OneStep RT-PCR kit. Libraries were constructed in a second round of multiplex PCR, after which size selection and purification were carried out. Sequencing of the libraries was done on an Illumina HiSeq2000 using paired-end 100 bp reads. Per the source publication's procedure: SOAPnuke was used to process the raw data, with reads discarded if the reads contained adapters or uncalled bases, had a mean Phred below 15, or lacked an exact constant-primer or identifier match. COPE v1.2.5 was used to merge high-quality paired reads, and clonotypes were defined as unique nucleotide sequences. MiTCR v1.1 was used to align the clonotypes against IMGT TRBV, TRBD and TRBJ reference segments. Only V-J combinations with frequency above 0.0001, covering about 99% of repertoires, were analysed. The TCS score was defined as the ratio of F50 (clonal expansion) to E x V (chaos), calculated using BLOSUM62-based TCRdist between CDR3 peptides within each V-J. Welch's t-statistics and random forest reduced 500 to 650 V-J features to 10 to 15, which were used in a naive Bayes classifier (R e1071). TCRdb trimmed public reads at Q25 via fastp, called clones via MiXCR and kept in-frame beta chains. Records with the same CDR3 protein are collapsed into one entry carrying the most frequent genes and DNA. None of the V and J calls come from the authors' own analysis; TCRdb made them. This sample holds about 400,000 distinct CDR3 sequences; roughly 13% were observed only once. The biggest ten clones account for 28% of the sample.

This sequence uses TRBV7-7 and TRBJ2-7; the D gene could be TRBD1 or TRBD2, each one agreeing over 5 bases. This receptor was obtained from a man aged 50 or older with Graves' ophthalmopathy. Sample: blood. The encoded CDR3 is CASSLEGRTPYEQYF. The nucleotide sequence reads TGTGCTAGCAGCTTAGAGGGGCGGACCCCCTACGAGCAGTACTTC.